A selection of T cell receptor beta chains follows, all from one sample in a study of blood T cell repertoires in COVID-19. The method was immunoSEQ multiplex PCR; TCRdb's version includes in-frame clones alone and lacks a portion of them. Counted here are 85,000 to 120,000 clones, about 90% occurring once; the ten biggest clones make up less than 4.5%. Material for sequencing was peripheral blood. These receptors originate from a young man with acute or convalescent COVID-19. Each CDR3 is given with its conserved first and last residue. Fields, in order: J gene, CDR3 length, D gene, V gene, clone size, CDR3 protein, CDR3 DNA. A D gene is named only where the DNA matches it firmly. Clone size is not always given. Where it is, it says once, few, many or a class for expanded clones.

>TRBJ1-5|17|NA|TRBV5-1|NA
CASSLDPPQGKYQPQHF
TGCGCCAGCAGCTTGGATCCCCCACAGGGAAAGTATCAGCCCCAGCATTTT
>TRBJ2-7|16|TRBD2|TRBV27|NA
CASSFGLAGGTYEQYF
TGTGCCAGCAGTTTCGGACTAGCGGGAGGGACCTACGAGCAGTACTTC
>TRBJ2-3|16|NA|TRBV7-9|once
CASSLEGHRGTDTQYF
TGTGCCAGCAGCTTAGAAGGGCACAGGGGCACAGATACGCAGTATTTT
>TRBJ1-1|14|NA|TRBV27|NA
CASSNAALGTEAFF
TGTGCCAGCAGTAACGCGGCCCTCGGGACTGAAGCTTTCTTT
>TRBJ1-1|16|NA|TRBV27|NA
CASSLSQGRGGGEAFF
TGTGCCAGCAGTTTATCCCAAGGGAGGGGGGGCGGTGAAGCTTTCTTT
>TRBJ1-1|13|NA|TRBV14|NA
CASRYLMNTEAFF
TGTGCCAGCAGATACCTAATGAACACTGAAGCTTTCTTT
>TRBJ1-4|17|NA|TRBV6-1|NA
CASSVAGAVATNEKLFF
TGTGCCAGCAGTGTAGCAGGGGCAGTTGCAACTAATGAAAAACTGTTTTTT
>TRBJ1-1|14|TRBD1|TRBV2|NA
CASSVDRGPSEAFF
TGTGCCAGCAGTGTAGACAGGGGGCCGAGTGAAGCTTTCTTT
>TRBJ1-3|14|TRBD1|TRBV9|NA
CASSVTQGGNTIYF
TGTGCCAGCAGCGTTACACAGGGGGGAAACACCATATATTTT
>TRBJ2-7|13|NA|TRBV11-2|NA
CASSLTGGAEQYF
TGTGCCAGCAGCCTGACTGGTGGGGCCGAGCAGTACTTC
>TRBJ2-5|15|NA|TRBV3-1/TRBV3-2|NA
CASSREDNLGETQYF
TGTGCCAGCAGCCGCGAGGACAACCTAGGGGAGACCCAGTACTTC
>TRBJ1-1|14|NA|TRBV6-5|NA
CASSYHGETNEAFF
TGTGCCAGCAGTTACCACGGCGAGACAAATGAGGCTTTCTTT
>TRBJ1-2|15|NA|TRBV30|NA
CAWSVPPGFYYGYTF
TGTGCCTGGAGTGTCCCTCCAGGGTTTTACTATGGCTACACCTTC
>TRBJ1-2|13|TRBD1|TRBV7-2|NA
CASTYRGRYGYTF
TGTGCCAGCACCTACAGGGGGCGTTATGGCTACACCTTC
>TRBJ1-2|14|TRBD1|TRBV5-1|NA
CASSPDRASYGYTF
TGCGCCAGCAGCCCAGACAGGGCGTCGTATGGCTACACCTTC
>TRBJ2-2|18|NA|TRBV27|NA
CASSLGVQYRANTGELFF
TGTGCCAGCAGTTTGGGCGTACAATACAGGGCGAACACCGGGGAGCTGTTTTTT
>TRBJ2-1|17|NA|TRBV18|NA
CASSPPNRVSSYNEQFF
TGTGCCAGCTCACCGCCCAACAGGGTTAGCTCCTACAATGAGCAGTTCTTC
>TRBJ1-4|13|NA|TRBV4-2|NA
CASSQVIGGKLFF
TGTGCCAGCAGCCAAGTGATTGGCGGAAAACTGTTTTTT
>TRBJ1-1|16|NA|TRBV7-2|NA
CASSLFGTGLNTEAFF
TGTGCCAGCAGCTTATTTGGAACAGGGTTGAACACTGAAGCTTTCTTT
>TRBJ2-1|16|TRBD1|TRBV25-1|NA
CASSERGRQGINEQFF
TGTGCCAGCAGTGAACGTGGGCGACAGGGCATTAATGAGCAGTTCTTC
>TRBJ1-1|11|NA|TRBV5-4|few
CALYRDTEAFF
TGTGCCTTGTACAGAGACACTGAAGCTTTCTTT
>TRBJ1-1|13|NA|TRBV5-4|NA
CASSFGGERIAFF
TGTGCCAGCAGCTTTGGAGGGGAGCGGATAGCTTTCTTT
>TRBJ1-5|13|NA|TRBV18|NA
CASSPSGDQPQHF
TGTGCCAGCTCACCATCGGGAGATCAGCCCCAGCATTTT
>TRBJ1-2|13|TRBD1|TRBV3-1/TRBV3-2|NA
CASSWDRGGGYTF
TGTGCCAGCAGTTGGGACAGGGGAGGTGGCTACACCTTC
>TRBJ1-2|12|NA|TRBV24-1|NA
CATRDGGDGYTF
TGTGCCACCAGGGACGGCGGGGATGGCTACACCTTC
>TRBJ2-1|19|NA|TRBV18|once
CASSPERQEVIISLGEQFF
TGTGCCAGCTCACCAGAGAGACAGGAGGTCATTATCTCCCTCGGGGAGCAGTTCTTC
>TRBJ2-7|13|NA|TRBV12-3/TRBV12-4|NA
CASSTGLAHEQYF
TGTGCCAGCAGTACCGGACTGGCCCACGAGCAGTACTTC
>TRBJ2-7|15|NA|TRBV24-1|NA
CATSLVHRFPYEQYF
TGTGCCACCAGCCTGGTTCACAGGTTCCCCTACGAGCAGTACTTC
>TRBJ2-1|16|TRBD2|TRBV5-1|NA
CASSSRLAEVNNEQFF
TGCGCCAGCAGCTCCCGCCTAGCGGAGGTTAACAATGAGCAGTTCTTC
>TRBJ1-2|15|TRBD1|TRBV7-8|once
CASSAEQGLIGGYTF
TGTGCCAGCAGCGCCGAACAGGGGCTAATCGGTGGCTACACCTTC
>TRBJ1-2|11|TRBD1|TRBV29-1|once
CSVAGGEGYTF
TGCAGCGTCGCAGGGGGCGAGGGCTACACCTTC
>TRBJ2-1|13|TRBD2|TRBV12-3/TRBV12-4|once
CASSLGTSNEQFF
TGTGCCAGCAGTTTAGGGACTAGCAATGAGCAGTTCTTC
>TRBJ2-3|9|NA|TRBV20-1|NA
CSARDTQYF
TGCAGTGCGAGAGATACGCAGTATTTT
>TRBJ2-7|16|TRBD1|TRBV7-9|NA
CASSSPQQGRNNEQYF
TGTGCCAGCAGCTCCCCCCAACAGGGGAGAAACAACGAGCAGTACTTC
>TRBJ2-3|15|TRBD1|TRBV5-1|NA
CASSPDRGRTDTQYF
TGCGCCAGCAGCCCGGACAGGGGGAGGACAGATACGCAGTATTTT
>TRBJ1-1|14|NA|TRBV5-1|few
CASSIGTLDTEAFF
TGCGCCAGCAGCATCGGGACACTGGACACTGAAGCTTTCTTT
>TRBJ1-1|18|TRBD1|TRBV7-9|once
CASSLALNSGQGSTEAFF
TGTGCCAGCAGCTTAGCGTTGAATAGTGGACAGGGAAGCACTGAAGCTTTCTTT
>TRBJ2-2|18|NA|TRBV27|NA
CASSLRSLRFANTGELFF
TGTGCCAGCAGCCTGAGGTCTCTCAGATTCGCGAACACCGGGGAGCTGTTTTTT
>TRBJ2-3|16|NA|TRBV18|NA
CASSPLHQGLTDTQYF
TGTGCCAGCTCACCTCTTCATCAGGGGCTCACAGATACGCAGTATTTT
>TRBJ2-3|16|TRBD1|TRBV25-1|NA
CASSIRTGARGDTQYF
TGTGCCAGCAGTATCCGGACAGGGGCGCGGGGAGATACGCAGTATTTT
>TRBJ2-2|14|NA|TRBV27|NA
CASTSYSNTGELFF
TGTGCCAGCACCTCGTACTCGAACACCGGGGAGCTGTTTTTT
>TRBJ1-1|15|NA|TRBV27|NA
CASSPLPPKSTEAFF
TGTGCCAGCAGTCCGCTCCCTCCCAAGAGCACTGAAGCTTTCTTT
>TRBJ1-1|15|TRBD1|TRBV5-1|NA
CASSLAVGQASEAFF
TGCGCCAGCAGCTTGGCCGTGGGACAGGCCTCTGAAGCTTTCTTT
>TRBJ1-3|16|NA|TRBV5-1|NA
CASSPVLSGAGNTIYF
TGCGCCAGCAGCCCGGTTCTTTCGGGAGCTGGAAACACCATATATTTT
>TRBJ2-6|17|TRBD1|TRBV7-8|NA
CASSLAGQPSGANVLTF
TGTGCCAGCAGCTTAGCGGGACAGCCCTCTGGGGCCAACGTCCTGACTTTC